These T cell receptor beta chains were read from a single sample in a study of blood T cell repertoires in COVID-19. Sequenced by immunoSEQ multiplex PCR; TCRdb stores in-frame clones only, minus some. The sample carries roughly 80,000 clones, about four fifths recorded once. The sample comprised peripheral blood. These receptors were taken from a human donor in a cohort sampled during active COVID-19. The CDR3 runs from the conserved cysteine through the conserved F or W. D genes are given only for firm matches.

>TRBD1|TRBV3-1/TRBV3-2|TRBJ1-1
CASSETGGNTEAFF
TGTGCCAGCAGCGAGACAGGGGGGAACACTGAAGCTTTCTTT
>.|TRBV7-3|TRBJ1-1
CASSRGRNTEAFF
TGTGCCAGCAGCAGGGGCCGGAACACTGAAGCTTTCTTT
>.|TRBV11-2|TRBJ2-7
CASNRDPYEQYF
TGTGCCAGCAACAGGGACCCCTACGAGCAGTACTTC
>.|TRBV20-1|TRBJ2-7
CSARQNYEQYF
TGCAGTGCTAGACAAAACTACGAGCAGTACTTC
>.|TRBV5-1|TRBJ2-1
CASSLTGNSYNEQFF
TGCGCCAGCAGCTTAACAGGGAACTCCTACAATGAGCAGTTCTTC
>TRBD1|TRBV13|TRBJ1-1
CASSRTDRASFEAFF
TGTGCCAGCAGCCGCACGGACAGGGCTAGTTTTGAAGCTTTCTTT
>.|TRBV7-3|TRBJ2-3
CASSLGASLDTDTQYF
TGTGCCAGCAGCCTAGGAGCTAGCCTAGATACAGATACGCAGTATTTT
>TRBD1|TRBV10-3|TRBJ1-2
CAIRGTDGYTF
TGTGCCATCAGGGGGACAGATGGCTACACCTTC
>TRBD2|TRBV19|TRBJ2-1
CASRLSGGAFSYNEQFF
TGTGCCAGTAGGCTTAGCGGGGGGGCATTCTCCTACAATGAGCAGTTCTTC
>TRBD1|TRBV11-3|TRBJ2-7
CASSLGGTGNYEQYF
TGTGCCAGCAGCTTAGGGGGGACAGGAAACTACGAGCAGTACTTC